This entry describes one T cell receptor beta chain. This sample was included in a study of blood T cell repertoires in COVID-19. Study-wide background: Nucleic acid was either cDNA or gDNA, and it came from T cells, B-cell-depleted T cells, or PBMCs.

Per the study methods: Counts of nucleated cells, estimated from reference gene primer amplification, were obtained. Repertoires were generated with immunoSEQ multiplex PCR, while TCRdb's copy carries only in-frame clones and drops some. V, J and clone size reflect that table, while D and trimming were determined from the DNA. The sample lists about 78,000 clones; about nine tenths were seen once. The V gene's germline CDR1 is MNHEY and CDR2 SVGEGT. There are 15 residues in the CDR3. V dropped 7 bases and J dropped 1; count of bases not matched to a gene: 5. The chain is built from TRBV6-2 or TRBV6-3 and TRBJ2-3, with TRBD2 identical over 10 bases. The receptor was derived from a woman of 80 years or more with acute or convalescent COVID-19. Sample: peripheral blood. The CDR3 DNA sequence: TGTGCCAGCACCCCTAGCGGGGGACGCACAGATACGCAGTATTTT. Protein sequence: CASTPSGGRTDTQYF.